The T cell receptor beta chain described here comes from a study of blood T cells in healthy people across ages. Study-wide results and caveats: Expanded clonotype changes were possibly confounded by unknown donor CMV status.

Caucasian, healthy and from Russia, the donors were aged between about 6 and 90. Germline V CDR1 and CDR2: SGHAT, FQDESV (reference sequence). The CDR3 extends over 20 amino acids. V lost 5 bases to trimming and J lost 2 bases; unmatched junction nucleotides: 15. Alongside a J-beta primer mix, a sample-barcoded 5' primer served in a second PCR lasting roughly 7 to 12 cycles. TCRdb called the 5' RACE reads again in MiXCR, with one record for every CDR3 protein. The sample comprises about 570,000 distinct CDR3 sequences, approximately 30% of which are singletons, and approximately 17% rests with the top ten. This clonotype was recorded a few times. Antigen unknown.

This receptor was obtained from a woman between 70 and 85 years old in good health. This chain connects TRBV11-1 to TRBJ2-1, with 13 bases lining up with TRBD2. The sequenced material came from blood. Written as DNA, the CDR3 is TGTGCCAGCAGCCCTCAGGGGACTAGCGGGGCCGTTCGGGCCTACAATGAGCAGTTCTTC. This codes for CASSPQGTSGAVRAYNEQFF.